The 17 T cell receptor beta chains presented below share a single source sample, sequenced in a study of spatial heterogeneity in lung cancer (dated by TCRdb to between 2018 and 2021). This specimen's time point label, per the study, means: sample taken at primary tumor resection. Without any cell sorting, TCR sequencing was performed on whole RNA extracted either from tumor and nontumor lung tissue or from cryopreserved PBMC samples. Libraries were made using 5' RACE. Sequenced on a NextSeq 500. The public reads were reanalyzed by TCRdb: fastp trimming at Q25, MiXCR alignment, in-frame beta chains only. Under each unique CDR3 protein, matching rows form one entry showing the most common genes and DNA. The table for this sample lists roughly 82,000 distinct CDR3 sequences; about 12% of them were counted only once. The ten largest account for about 4.5% of the sample. The sequencing used PBMCs, collected at surgery. These receptor sequences come from a male donor with early-stage non-small cell lung cancer.

This clonotype is deemed medium-sized (0.01 to 0.1%). The rearrangement joins TRBV20-1 to TRBJ1-1; TRBD1 matches at 7 bases. The germline V gene encodes CDR1 DFQATT and CDR2 SNEGSKA (reference sequence). Unmatched junction bases numbered 4, after V lost 0 bases and J lost 3 bases. The CDR3 runs to 14 residues. The CDR3 region has the DNA TGCAGTGCTAGAGAACCCGACAGGGACACTGAAGCTTTCTTT. This gives the protein CSAREPDRDTEAFF.

There are a few counts of this clonotype. The chain has TRBV29-1 and TRBJ1-1; D gene ambiguous. From germline, CDR1 is SQVTM and CDR2 ANQGSEA. The CDR3 consists of 12 residues. With 4 bases removed from V and 11 bases from J, the gap between germline ends came to 17 bases. CDR3 in DNA: TGCAGCGTTGGAGAGGTCAGCTTGGTGGCTTTCTTT. This sequence encodes CSVGEVSLVAFF.

The chain joins TRBV2 to TRBJ2-5; tentatively, D is TRBD2 (6 bases). The CDR3 consists of 15 residues. With 5 bases removed from V and 2 bases from J, the gap between germline ends came to 15 bases. Germline V lookup: CDR1 SNHLY, CDR2 FYNNEI. CDR3 residues: CASSPGRGPQETQYF. The CDR3 DNA reads TGTGCCAGCAGTCCAGGGCGGGGCCCTCAAGAGACCCAGTACTTC.

This clonotype was seen only a few times. The V and J genes are TRBV3-1 and TRBJ2-3; no definite D call. Germline assignment: CDR1 LGHDT and CDR2 YNNKEL (reference sequence). Trimming removed 1 base at V and 6 bases at J, with 11 bases between. This CDR3 is built from 14 residues. The CDR3 nucleotides read TGTGCCAGCAGCCAAGGGCGTGGAGTCGATACGCAGTATTTT. Translated: CASSQGRGVDTQYF.

The chain couples TRBV27 to TRBJ2-1, with TRBD2 matching over 7 bases. The CDR3 is made up of 15 amino acids. Germline CDR1 reads MNHEY; CDR2 reads SMNVEV (reference sequence). With 8 bases clipped from V and 5 bases from J, the junction kept 12 bases outside the gene matches. CDR3 residues: CASLGGEPGDNEQFF. CDR3 nucleotides: TGTGCCAGCCTGGGGGGGGAGCCTGGGGACAATGAGCAGTTCTTC.

The chain recombines TRBV7-9 with TRBJ2-1, with unresolved D. CDR3 length equals 14 residues. The V gene's germline CDR1 is SEHNR and CDR2 FQNEAQ (reference sequence). The V end lost 2 bases, the J end lost 5 bases, and 10 bases lay between the germline ends. This CDR3 reads CASSLWGSHNEQFF. The CDR3 coding sequence is TGTGCCAGCAGCTTATGGGGATCCCACAATGAGCAGTTCTTC.

This clonotype was counted only a few times. The chain uses TRBV5-1 and TRBJ2-1; tentatively, D is TRBD2 (7 bases). The CDR3 totals 16 residues. V was clipped by 0 bases and J by 2 bases, with 12 bases between them. Per germline, CDR1 SGHRS and CDR2 YFSETQ. The CDR3 coding sequence is TGCGCCAGCAGCTTGGCCGAGGGGGGGCCCTACAATGAGCAGTTCTTC. This codes for CASSLAEGGPYNEQFF.

This chain uses TRBV7-9 with TRBJ2-6; 9 positions agree with TRBD1. The germline V gene has CDR1 SEHNR and CDR2 FQNEAQ (reference sequence). CDR3 length equals 17 residues. Losses at the gene ends were 1 base for V and 2 bases for J; bases not matched to a gene: 3. The CDR3 spells CASSLGGQGAGANVLTF. Here the CDR3 DNA reads TGTGCCAGCAGCTTAGGGGGACAGGGAGCTGGGGCCAACGTCCTGACTTTC.

This clonotype was observed at least ten times. J is TRBJ1-4 and V is TRBV29-1; D remains unclear. The CDR3 extends over 14 amino acids. Trimming shortened V by 4 bases and J by 0 bases, and 9 bases separated the two germline ends. CDR1 and CDR2 from the germline V gene are SQVTM and ANQGSEA. The CDR3: CSVVIGPTNEKLFF. Here the CDR3 DNA reads TGCAGCGTTGTCATTGGTCCAACTAATGAAAAACTGTTTTTT.

This clonotype occurred a few times. The J gene is TRBJ2-7, the V gene TRBV19; D is ambiguous. V gave up 2 bases and J gave up 2 bases, with 7 bases separating them. The CDR3 extends over 13 amino acids. Germline CDR1 and CDR2: LNHDA and SQIVND (reference sequence). The CDR3, as DNA: TGTGCCAGTAGTATACGGCAGGCCTACGAGCAGTACTTC. Translation: CASSIRQAYEQYF.

The V call is TRBV5-1, the J call TRBJ2-5, with 8 bases lining up with TRBD2. V shed 0 bases and J 1 base; nucleotides not matched to a gene: 5. Per germline, CDR1 SGHRS and CDR2 YFSETQ. The length of the CDR3 is 16 residues. The CDR3 DNA reads as TGCGCCAGCAGCTTGGAGAAGCGGGAGCCCCAAGAGACCCAGTACTTC. Translated: CASSLEKREPQETQYF.

The sample holds a few counts of this clonotype. The J gene is TRBJ2-3, the V gene TRBV29-1; D is tentatively TRBD1 or TRBD2 (5 bases each). Germline loops: CDR1 SQVTM, CDR2 ANQGSEA. V lost 7 bases and J 3 bases, leaving 17 bases between the germline ends. The CDR3 loop spans 14 amino acids. The CDR3 bases are TGCAGCGCTACACCCGGGACCTTTACAGATACGCAGTATTTT. Protein sequence: CSATPGTFTDTQYF.

V gene TRBV4-1 combines with J gene TRBJ1-2; 7 nucleotides align to TRBD1. Trimming removed 3 bases from V and 8 bases from J; junction bases left unmatched: 9. The V gene's germline CDR1 is MGHRA and CDR2 YSYEKL. This CDR3 has 14 residues. The CDR3 DNA sequence: TGCGCCAGCAGCCATATAGGGGGCAATGAAGGCTACACCTTC. Translation gives CASSHIGGNEGYTF.

This clonotype has a count of ten or more. The chain couples TRBV5-6 to TRBJ2-5; 9 bases fit TRBD1. The CDR3 contains 13 residues. The germline gives CDR1 SGHDT, CDR2 YYEEEE. Trimming took 4 bases from V and 6 from J; bases not matched to a gene: 4. The CDR3: CASSDGQGKTQYF. The CDR3, as DNA: TGTGCCAGCAGCGACGGACAGGGGAAGACCCAGTACTTC.

The gene calls are TRBV4-1 and TRBJ2-7; D unclear. This CDR3 contains 14 residues. Deletions cut 1 base from V and 0 bases from J, with 7 bases between. Germline-derived CDR1 and CDR2 are MGHRA and YSYEKL. The CDR3 here is CASSQAVLSYEQYF. CDR3 nucleotides: TGCGCCAGCAGCCAAGCTGTGCTCTCCTACGAGCAGTACTTC.

This clonotype appeared many times. The CDR3 DNA reads as TGCAGTGCCCCGGACCTGGGCGGAAACACCATATATTTT. As protein: CSAPDLGGNTIYF. This chain links TRBV20-1 with TRBJ1-3; D unclear. The length of the CDR3 is 13 residues. CDR1 and CDR2 (germline): DFQATT, SNEGSKA (reference sequence). V was trimmed by 6 bases and J by 4 bases, leaving 13 bases between them.

The CDR3 region is CASSQELGRVGTGELFF. The CDR3 DNA sequence: TGTGCCAGCAGCCAAGAGCTTGGCAGGGTGGGCACCGGGGAGCTGTTTTTT. This chain joins TRBV3-1 and TRBJ2-2, with a tentative D call TRBD1 (5 bases). The CDR3 length is 17 residues. V shed 0 bases and J shed 4 bases, with 15 bases lying between them. Germline CDR1 and CDR2: LGHDT and YNNKEL (reference sequence).